This T cell receptor (beta chain) was observed in a study of siplizumab effects on memory and regulatory T cells. Germline CDR1 is MGHRA and CDR2 is YSYEKL. The CDR3 covers 13 residues. To note about this clone: The antigen is not known. One end of the junction does not line up with germline, which may come from a read error.

Broader study findings: The study found naive T cells seemingly more diverse than memory cells and seemingly major alloresponse contributors. Most alloreactive clones went unmapped to unstimulated subsets; only a minor fraction mapped.

Assay used: immunoSEQ multiplex PCR; TCRdb lists only in-frame clones, some missing. The table includes 94,000 or so clones, 80% to 95% detected once. The chain uses TRBV4-1 and TRBJ2-3, with 10 bases identical to TRBD2. The TCR originated in a human donor in good health. Specimen: CD8+ T cells sorted from blood. CDR3: CASSQDPAGGQDF. The CDR3 nucleotides are TGCGCCAGCAGCCAAGACCCAGCGGGAGGGCAGGATTTT.